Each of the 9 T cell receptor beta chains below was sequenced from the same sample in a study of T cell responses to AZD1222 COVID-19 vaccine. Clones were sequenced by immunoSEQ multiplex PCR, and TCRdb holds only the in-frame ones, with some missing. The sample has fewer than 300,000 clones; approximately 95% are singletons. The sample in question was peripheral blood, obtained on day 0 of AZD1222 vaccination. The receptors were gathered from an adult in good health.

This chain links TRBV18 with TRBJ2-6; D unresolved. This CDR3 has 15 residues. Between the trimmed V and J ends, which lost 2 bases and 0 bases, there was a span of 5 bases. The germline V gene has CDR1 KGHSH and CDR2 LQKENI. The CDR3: CASSPTVSGANVLTF. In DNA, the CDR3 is TGTGCCAGCTCACCAACAGTCTCTGGGGCCAACGTCCTGACTTTC.

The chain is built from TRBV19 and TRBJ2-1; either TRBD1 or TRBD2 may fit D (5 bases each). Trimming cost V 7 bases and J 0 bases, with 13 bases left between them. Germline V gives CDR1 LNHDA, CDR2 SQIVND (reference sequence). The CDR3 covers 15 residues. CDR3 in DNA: TGTGCCAGTACCCGGGCAGGGAGCTCCTACAATGAGCAGTTCTTC. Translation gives CASTRAGSSYNEQFF.

Here the CDR3 reads CASSPRTGSANTGELFF. The CDR3 region has the DNA TGTGCCAGCAGCCCTCGGACAGGGTCCGCGAACACCGGGGAGCTGTTTTTT. The chain couples TRBV7-9 to TRBJ2-2; TRBD1 aligns across 8 bases. With 5 bases clipped from V and 0 bases from J, the junction kept 8 bases outside the gene matches. The CDR3 runs 17 residues. CDR1 is SEHNR, CDR2 FQNEAQ, per germline (reference sequence).

CDR3 nucleotides: TGTGCCAGCAGTGGGGCATACAGCACAGATACGCAGTATTTT. Translated: CASSGAYSTDTQYF. The chain recombines TRBV2 with TRBJ2-3; D is ambiguous. CDR1 is SNHLY and CDR2 is FYNNEI in the germline V gene. V lost 4 bases, J lost 0 bases, and 8 bases lay in between. This CDR3 is built from 14 residues. Full variable domain (remainder filled in from reference TRBV2 and TRBJ2-3): EPEVTQTPSHQVTQMGQEVILRCVPISNHLYFYWYRQILGQKVEFLVSFYNNEISEKSEIFDDQFSVERPDGSNFTLKIRSTKLEDSAMYFCASSGAYSTDTQYFGPGTRLTVL.

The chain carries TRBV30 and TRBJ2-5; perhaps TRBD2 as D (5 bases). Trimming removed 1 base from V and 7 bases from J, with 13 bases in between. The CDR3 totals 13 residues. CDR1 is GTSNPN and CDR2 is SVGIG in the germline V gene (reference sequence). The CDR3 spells CAWSGSDARTQYF. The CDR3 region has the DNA TGTGCCTGGAGTGGTAGCGATGCGAGGACCCAGTACTTC. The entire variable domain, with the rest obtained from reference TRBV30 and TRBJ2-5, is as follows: SQTIHQWPATLVQPVGSPLSLECTVEGTSNPNLYWYRQAAGRGLQLLFYSVGIGQISSEVPQNLSASRPQDRQFILSSKKLLLSDSGFYLCAWSGSDARTQYFGPGTRLLVL.

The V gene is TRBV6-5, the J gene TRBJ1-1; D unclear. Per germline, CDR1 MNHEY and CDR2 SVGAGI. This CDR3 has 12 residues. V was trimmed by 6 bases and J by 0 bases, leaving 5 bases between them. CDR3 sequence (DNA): TGTGCCAGCAGATTACTGAACACTGAAGCTTTCTTT. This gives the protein CASRLLNTEAFF.

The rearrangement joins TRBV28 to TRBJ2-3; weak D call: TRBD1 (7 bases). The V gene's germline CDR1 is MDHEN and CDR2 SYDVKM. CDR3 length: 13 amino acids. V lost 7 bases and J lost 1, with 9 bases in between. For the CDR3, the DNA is TGTGCCAGCACCAGGGGGGGCACAGATACGCAGTATTTT. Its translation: CASTRGGTDTQYF.

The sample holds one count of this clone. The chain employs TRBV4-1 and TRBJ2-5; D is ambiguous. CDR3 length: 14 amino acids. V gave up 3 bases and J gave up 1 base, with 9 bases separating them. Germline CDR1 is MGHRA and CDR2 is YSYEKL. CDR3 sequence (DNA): TGCGCCAGCAGCCAGCCAGGACCCCAAGAGACCCAGTACTTC. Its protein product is CASSQPGPQETQYF.

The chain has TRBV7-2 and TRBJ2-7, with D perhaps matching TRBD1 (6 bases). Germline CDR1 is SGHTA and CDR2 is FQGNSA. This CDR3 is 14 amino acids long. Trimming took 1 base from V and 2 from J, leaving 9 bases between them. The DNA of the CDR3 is TGTGCCAGCAGCTTAGACGGACAGACCTACGAGCAGTACTTC. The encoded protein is CASSLDGQTYEQYF.